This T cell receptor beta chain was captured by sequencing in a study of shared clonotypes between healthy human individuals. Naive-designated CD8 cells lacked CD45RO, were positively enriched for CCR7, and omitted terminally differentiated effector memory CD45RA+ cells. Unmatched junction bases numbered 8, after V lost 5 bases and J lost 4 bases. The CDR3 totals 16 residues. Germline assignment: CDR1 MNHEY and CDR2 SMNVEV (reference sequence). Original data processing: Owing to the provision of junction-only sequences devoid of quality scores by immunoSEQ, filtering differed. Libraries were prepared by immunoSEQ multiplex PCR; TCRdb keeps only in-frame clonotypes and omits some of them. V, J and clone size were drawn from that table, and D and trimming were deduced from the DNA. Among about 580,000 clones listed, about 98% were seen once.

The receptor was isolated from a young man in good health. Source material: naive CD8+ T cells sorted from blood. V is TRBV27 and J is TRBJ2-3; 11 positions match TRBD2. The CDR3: CASSPVSGRAPDTQYF. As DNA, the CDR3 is TGTGCCAGCAGTCCTGTTAGCGGGAGGGCCCCAGATACGCAGTATTTT.